This T cell receptor beta chain derives from a study of beta chain features in type 1 diabetes. Background on the study: Cells sorted and examined across all samples totaled 107,917,701.

V was clipped by 5 bases and J by 0 bases; unmatched bases: 17. This CDR3 spans 19 amino acids. CDR1 is SGHTA and CDR2 is FQGNSA in the germline V gene. Expressed TCRB transcripts got sequenced, as all isolated RNA was reverse transcribed. The assay was immunoSEQ multiplex PCR, and TCRdb's table has in-frame clones only and misses some. The sample lists 500,000 to 700,000 clones, 15% occurring once. About 120 mL of blood, on average, came from one heparinised draw per donor. This chain links TRBV7-2 with TRBJ2-7; the match to TRBD2 covers 9 bases. The sequenced sample was naive CD4+ T cells from blood. The source is a man younger than 30 in good health. The CDR3 loop is CASSPRSSGGSPRSYEQYF. CDR3 bases: TGTGCCAGCAGCCCTCGGAGTAGCGGGGGCTCTCCTCGCTCCTACGAGCAGTACTTC.